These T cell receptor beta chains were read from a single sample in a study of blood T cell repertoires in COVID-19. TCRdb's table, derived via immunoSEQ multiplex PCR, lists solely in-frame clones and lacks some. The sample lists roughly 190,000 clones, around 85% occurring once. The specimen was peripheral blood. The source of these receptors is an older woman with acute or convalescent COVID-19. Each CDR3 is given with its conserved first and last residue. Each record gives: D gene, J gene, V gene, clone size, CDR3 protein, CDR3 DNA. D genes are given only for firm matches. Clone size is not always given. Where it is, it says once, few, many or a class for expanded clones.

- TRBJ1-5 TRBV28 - CASGVSPGNQPQHF TGTGCCAGCGGAGTTTCCCCGGGGAATCAGCCCCAGCATTTT
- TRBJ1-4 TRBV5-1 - CASSPLKRTVTNEKLFF TGCGCCAGCAGCCCCCTTAAACGGACAGTAACTAATGAAAAACTGTTTTTT
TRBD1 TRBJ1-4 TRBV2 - CASSYRGGGEKLFF TGTGCCAGCAGCTACAGGGGGGGAGGTGAAAAACTGTTTTTT
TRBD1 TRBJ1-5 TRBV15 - CATADRVEVQPQHF TGTGCCACCGCAGACAGGGTGGAGGTTCAGCCCCAGCATTTT
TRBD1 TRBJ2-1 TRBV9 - CASSVEGASVNEQFF TGTGCCAGCAGCGTAGAGGGGGCGAGCGTCAATGAGCAGTTCTTC
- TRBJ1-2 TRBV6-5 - CASSYSNSYGYTF TGTGCCAGCAGTTACTCCAACAGCTATGGCTACACCTTC
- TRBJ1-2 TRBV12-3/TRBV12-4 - CASSSRVGGYTF TGTGCCAGCAGTTCCAGGGTAGGGGGCTACACCTTC
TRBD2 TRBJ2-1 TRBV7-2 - CASSPGGISGALGQFF TGTGCCAGCAGCCCCGGGGGGATTAGCGGGGCCCTTGGGCAGTTCTTC
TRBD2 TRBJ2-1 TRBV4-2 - CASSQETSGYYNEQFF TGTGCCAGCAGCCAAGAAACTAGCGGTTATTACAATGAGCAGTTCTTC
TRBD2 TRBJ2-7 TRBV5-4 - CASSRDYLYEQYF TGTGCCAGCAGTCGGGACTACCTTTACGAGCAGTACTTC
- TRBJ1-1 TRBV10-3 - CATTQGDTEAFF TGTGCCACAACGCAGGGTGACACTGAAGCTTTCTTT
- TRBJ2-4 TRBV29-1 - CSVRADGVAKNIQYF TGCAGCGTGAGGGCTGATGGAGTAGCCAAAAACATTCAGTACTTC
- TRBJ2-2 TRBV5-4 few CASSLLEVGTGELFF TGTGCCAGCAGCTTGCTTGAGGTGGGCACCGGGGAGCTGTTTTTT
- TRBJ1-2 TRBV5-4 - CASSWGGGYTF TGTGCCAGCAGCTGGGGCGGTGGCTACACCTTC
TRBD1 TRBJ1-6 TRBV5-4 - CASSTGGTVNSPLHF TGTGCCAGCAGCACCGGTGGGACAGTAAATTCACCCCTCCACTTT
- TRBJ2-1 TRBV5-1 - CASSSAASSYNEQFF TGCGCCAGCAGCAGCGCGGCCTCGTCCTACAATGAGCAGTTCTTC
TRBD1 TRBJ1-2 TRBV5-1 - CASSTGTGDRGYTF TGCGCCAGCAGCACCGGGACAGGGGACAGAGGCTACACCTTC
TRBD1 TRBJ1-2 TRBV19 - CASSTFRDRESQGYTF TGTGCCAGTAGTACTTTCCGGGACAGGGAAAGTCAGGGCTACACCTTC
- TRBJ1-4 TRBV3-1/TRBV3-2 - CASSQPGLQGEKLFF TGTGCCAGCAGCCAACCGGGACTGCAGGGTGAAAAACTGTTTTTT
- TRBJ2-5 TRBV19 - CASSISRLEQETQYF TGTGCCAGTAGTATTAGTCGATTAGAACAAGAGACCCAGTACTTC
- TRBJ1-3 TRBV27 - CASSPGRGNTIYF TGTGCCAGCAGTCCCGGGAGAGGAAACACCATATATTTT
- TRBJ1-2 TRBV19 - CASSRDPGLRGASDGYTF TGTGCCAGTAGTAGGGACCCGGGCCTTCGGGGGGCAAGTGATGGCTACACCTTC
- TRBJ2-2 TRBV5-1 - CASSLALAGNSGELFF TGCGCCAGCAGCTTGGCCCTGGCGGGGAACTCCGGGGAGCTGTTTTTT
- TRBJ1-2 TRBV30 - CAWSVDTKLAF TGTGCCTGGAGTGTCGACACGAAGTTGGCCTTC
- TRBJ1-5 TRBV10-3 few CAISESGAYQPQHF TGTGCCATCAGTGAGTCAGGGGCGTATCAGCCCCAGCATTTT
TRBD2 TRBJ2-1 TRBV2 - CASSGALLANFYNEQFF TGTGCCAGCAGTGGCGCCCTACTAGCGAACTTCTACAATGAGCAGTTCTTC
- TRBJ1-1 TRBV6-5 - CASRMTDSNTEAFF TGTGCCAGCAGGATGACCGACTCGAACACTGAAGCTTTCTTT
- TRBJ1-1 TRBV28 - CASSASDRPGTEAFF TGTGCCAGCAGTGCCTCGGACAGACCGGGCACTGAAGCTTTCTTT
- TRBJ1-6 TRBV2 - CASSGVSGGNSPLHF TGTGCCAGCAGTGGTGTAAGCGGGGGGAATTCACCCCTCCACTTT
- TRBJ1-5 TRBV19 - CASTPTVGTGQPQHF TGTGCCAGTACCCCAACGGTGGGAACAGGACAGCCCCAGCATTTT
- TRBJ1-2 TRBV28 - CASSPTGSKNGYTF TGTGCCAGCAGTCCGACAGGATCGAAGAATGGCTACACCTTC
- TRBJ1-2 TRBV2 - CASTRGGYGYTF TGTGCCAGCACCAGGGGCGGCTATGGCTACACCTTC
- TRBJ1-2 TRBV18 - CASSLDRANYGYTF TGTGCCAGCTCACTCGACAGAGCTAACTATGGCTACACCTTC
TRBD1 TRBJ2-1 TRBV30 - CAWNRDRGGNEQFF TGTGCCTGGAACCGGGACAGGGGCGGCAATGAGCAGTTCTTC
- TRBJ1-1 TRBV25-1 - CASSDPNTYTEAFF TGTGCCAGCAGTGATCCAAACACGTACACTGAAGCTTTCTTT
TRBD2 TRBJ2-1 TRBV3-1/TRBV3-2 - CASSPGTSGTSYNEQFF TGTGCCAGCAGCCCCGGGACTAGCGGGACCTCCTACAATGAGCAGTTCTTC
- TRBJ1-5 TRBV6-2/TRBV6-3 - CASSYHRLVLQPQHF TGTGCCAGCAGTTACCACCGACTGGTCTTGCAGCCCCAGCATTTT
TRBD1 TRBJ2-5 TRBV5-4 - CASSYRTGMETQYF TGTGCCAGCAGCTACCGGACAGGGATGGAGACCCAGTACTTC
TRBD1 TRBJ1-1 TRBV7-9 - CASSLARTGEAFF TGTGCCAGCAGCTTAGCTAGGACAGGCGAAGCTTTCTTT
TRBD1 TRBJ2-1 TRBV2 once CASSGTGQNNEQFF TGTGCCAGCAGTGGGACAGGGCAGAACAATGAGCAGTTCTTC
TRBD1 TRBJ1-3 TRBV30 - CAWSTGVPGNTIYF TGTGCCTGGTCTACAGGGGTCCCTGGAAACACCATATATTTT
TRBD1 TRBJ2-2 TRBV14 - CASSLWTGGASGELFF TGTGCCAGCAGCCTATGGACAGGGGGCGCGTCCGGGGAGCTGTTTTTT
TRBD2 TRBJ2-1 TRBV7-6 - CASSAGTSGRYEQFF TGTGCCAGCAGCGCCGGCACTAGCGGGAGATATGAGCAGTTCTTC
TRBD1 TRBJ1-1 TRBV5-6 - CASWGRGRTEAFF TGTGCCAGCTGGGGCAGGGGGAGAACTGAAGCTTTCTTT
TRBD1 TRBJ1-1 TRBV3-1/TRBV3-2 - CASSQSDRAEAFF TGTGCCAGCAGCCAGAGTGACAGGGCTGAAGCTTTCTTT
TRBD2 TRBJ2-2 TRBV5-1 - CASSPSGTGELFF TGCGCCAGCAGCCCTAGCGGAACCGGGGAGCTGTTTTTT
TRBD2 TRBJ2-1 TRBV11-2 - CASKKAGGSNEQFF TGTGCCAGCAAAAAGGCGGGAGGGTCGAATGAGCAGTTCTTC
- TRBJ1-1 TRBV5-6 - CASSLAGEKTEAFF TGTGCCAGCAGCTTGGCCGGGGAGAAAACTGAAGCTTTCTTT
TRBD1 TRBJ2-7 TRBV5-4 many CASSLMGQGAYEQYF TGTGCCAGCAGCTTAATGGGACAGGGTGCCTACGAGCAGTACTTC
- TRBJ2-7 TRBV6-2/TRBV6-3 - CASSLSGRGFWGSSYEQYF TGTGCCAGCAGTTTGAGCGGAAGGGGGTTCTGGGGAAGCTCCTACGAGCAGTACTTC
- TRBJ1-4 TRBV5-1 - CASSVQPNNEKLFF TGCGCCAGCAGCGTACAGCCTAATAATGAAAAACTGTTTTTT